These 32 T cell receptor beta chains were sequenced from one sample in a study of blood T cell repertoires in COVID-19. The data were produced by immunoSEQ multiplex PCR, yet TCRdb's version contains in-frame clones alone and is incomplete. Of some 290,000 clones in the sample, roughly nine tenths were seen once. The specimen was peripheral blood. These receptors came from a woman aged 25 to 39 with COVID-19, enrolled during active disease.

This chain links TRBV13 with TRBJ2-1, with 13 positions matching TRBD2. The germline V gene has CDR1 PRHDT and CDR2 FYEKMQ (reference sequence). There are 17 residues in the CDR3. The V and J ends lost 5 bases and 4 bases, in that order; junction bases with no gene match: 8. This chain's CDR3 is CASSPRLAGGSYNEQFF. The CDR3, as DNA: TGTGCCAGCAGCCCTAGACTAGCGGGAGGTTCGTACAATGAGCAGTTCTTC.

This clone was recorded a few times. In nucleotides, the CDR3 is TGTGCCAACTCAGCGGGGAGCTACACAGATACGCAGTATTTT. It yields the protein CANSAGSYTDTQYF. The rearrangement links TRBV2 to TRBJ2-3; 7 bases map to TRBD2. V lost 10 bases and J lost 2; bases outside the gene matches: 9. CDR1 and CDR2 from the germline V gene are SNHLY and FYNNEI. The CDR3 is made up of 14 amino acids. Combining the CDR3 with reference TRBV2 and TRBJ2-3 gives the whole variable domain EPEVTQTPSHQVTQMGQEVILRCVPISNHLYFYWYRQILGQKVEFLVSFYNNEISEKSEIFDDQFSVERPDGSNFTLKIRSTKLEDSAMYFCANSAGSYTDTQYFGPGTRLTVL.

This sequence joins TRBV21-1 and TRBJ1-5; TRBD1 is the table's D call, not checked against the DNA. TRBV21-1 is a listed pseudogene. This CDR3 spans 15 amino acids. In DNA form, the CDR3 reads TGTGCCGAGTTTTTGGAAGACAGGACCAATCAGCCCCAGCATTTT. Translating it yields CAEFLEDRTNQPQHF.

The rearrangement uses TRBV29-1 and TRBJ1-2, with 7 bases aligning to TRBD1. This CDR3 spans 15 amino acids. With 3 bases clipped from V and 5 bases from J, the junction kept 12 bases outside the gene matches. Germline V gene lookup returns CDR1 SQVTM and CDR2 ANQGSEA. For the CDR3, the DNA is TGCAGCGTTGAGCTTAGCCGACAGGGAAGGTATGGCTACACCTTC. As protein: CSVELSRQGRYGYTF.

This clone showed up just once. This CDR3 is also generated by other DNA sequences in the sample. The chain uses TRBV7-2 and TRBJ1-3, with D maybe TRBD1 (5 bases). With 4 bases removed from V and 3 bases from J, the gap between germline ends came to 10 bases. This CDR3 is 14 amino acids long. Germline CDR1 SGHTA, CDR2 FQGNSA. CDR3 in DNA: TGTGCCAGCAGCTCGACAGTTAGTGGAAACACCATATATTTT. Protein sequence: CASSSTVSGNTIYF. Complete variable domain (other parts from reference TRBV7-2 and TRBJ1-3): GAGVSQSPSNKVTEKGKDVELRCDPISGHTALYWYRQSLGQGLEFLIYFQGNSAPDKSGLPSDRFSAERTGGSVSTLTIQRTQQEDSAVYLCASSSTVSGNTIYFGEGSWLTVV.

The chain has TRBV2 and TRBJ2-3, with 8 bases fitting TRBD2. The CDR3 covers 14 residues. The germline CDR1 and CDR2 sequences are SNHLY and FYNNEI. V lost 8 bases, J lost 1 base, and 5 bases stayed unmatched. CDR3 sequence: CASSMTSGTDTQYF. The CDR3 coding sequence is TGTGCCAGCTCAATGACTAGCGGCACAGATACGCAGTATTTT.

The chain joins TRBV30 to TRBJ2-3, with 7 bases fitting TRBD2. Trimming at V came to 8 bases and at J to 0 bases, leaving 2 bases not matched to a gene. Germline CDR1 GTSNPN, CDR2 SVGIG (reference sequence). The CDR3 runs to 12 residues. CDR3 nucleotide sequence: TGTGCCGGGACTATTAGCACAGATACGCAGTATTTT. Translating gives CAGTISTDTQYF. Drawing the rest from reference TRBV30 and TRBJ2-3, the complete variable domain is SQTIHQWPATLVQPVGSPLSLECTVEGTSNPNLYWYRQAAGRGLQLLFYSVGIGQISSEVPQNLSASRPQDRQFILSSKKLLLSDSGFYLCAGTISTDTQYFGPGTRLTVL.

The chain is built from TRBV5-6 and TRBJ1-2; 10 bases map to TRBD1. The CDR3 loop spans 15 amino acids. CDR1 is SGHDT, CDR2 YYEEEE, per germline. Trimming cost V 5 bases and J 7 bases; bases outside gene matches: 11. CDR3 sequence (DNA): TGTGCCAGCAGACCCGGGACAGGGGCTTTCCGTGGCTACACCTTC. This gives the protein CASRPGTGAFRGYTF.

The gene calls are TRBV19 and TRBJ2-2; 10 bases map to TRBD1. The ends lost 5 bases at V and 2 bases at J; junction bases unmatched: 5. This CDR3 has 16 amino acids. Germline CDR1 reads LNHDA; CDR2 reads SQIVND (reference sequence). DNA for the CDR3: TGTGCCAGTAGTTACTGGGACAGGGGTAACACCGGGGAGCTGTTTTTT. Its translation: CASSYWDRGNTGELFF.

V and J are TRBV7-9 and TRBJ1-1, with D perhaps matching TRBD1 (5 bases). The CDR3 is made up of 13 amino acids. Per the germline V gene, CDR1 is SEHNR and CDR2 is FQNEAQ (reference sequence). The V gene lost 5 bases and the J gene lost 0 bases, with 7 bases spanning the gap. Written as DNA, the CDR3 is TGTGCCAGCAGCAGACAGATGAACACTGAAGCTTTCTTT. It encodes CASSRQMNTEAFF. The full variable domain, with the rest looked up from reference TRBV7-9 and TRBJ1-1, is DTGVSQNPRHKITKRGQNVTFRCDPISEHNRLYWYRQTLGQGPEFLTYFQNEAQLEKSRLLSDRFSAERPKGSFSTLEIQRTEQGDSAMYLCASSRQMNTEAFFGQGTRLTVV.

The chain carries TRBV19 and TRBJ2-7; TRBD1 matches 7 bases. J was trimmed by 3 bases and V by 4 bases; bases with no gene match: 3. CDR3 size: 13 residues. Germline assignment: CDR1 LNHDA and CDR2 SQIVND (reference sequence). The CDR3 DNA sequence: TGTGCCAGTAGTAGGGACAGCCGCTACGAGCAGTACTTC. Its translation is CASSRDSRYEQYF.

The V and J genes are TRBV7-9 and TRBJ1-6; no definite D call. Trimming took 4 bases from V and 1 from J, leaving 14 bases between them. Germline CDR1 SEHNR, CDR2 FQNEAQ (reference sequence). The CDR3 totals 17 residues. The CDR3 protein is CASSSGGEISYNSPLHF. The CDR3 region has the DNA TGTGCCAGCAGCTCGGGTGGGGAGATTTCCTATAATTCACCCCTCCACTTT.

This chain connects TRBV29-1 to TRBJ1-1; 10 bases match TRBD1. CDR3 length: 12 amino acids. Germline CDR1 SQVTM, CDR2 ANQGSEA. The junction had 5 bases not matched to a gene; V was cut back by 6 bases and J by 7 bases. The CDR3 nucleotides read TGCAGCGTCGGAGACAGGGGGCTTGAAGCTTTCTTT. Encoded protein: CSVGDRGLEAFF.

CDR3 protein: CASSPSSTGELFF. DNA of the CDR3: TGTGCCAGCAGTCCGAGTTCCACCGGGGAGCTGTTTTTT. This chain connects TRBV12-3 or TRBV12-4 to TRBJ2-2, with D hard to call. The CDR3 consists of 13 residues. The V end was cut by 5 bases, the J end by 4 bases, with 8 bases between.

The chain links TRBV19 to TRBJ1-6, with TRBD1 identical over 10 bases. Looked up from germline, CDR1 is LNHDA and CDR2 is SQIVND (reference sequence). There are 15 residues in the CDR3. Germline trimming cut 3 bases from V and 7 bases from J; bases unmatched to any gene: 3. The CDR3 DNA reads TGTGCCAGTAGTATTGGGGACAGGGGAAATTCACCCCTCCACTTT. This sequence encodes CASSIGDRGNSPLHF.

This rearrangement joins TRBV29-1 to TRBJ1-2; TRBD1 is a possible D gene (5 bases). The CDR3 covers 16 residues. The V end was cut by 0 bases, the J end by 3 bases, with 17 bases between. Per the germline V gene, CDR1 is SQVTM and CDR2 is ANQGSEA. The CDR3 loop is CSVEDALRDDDYGYTF. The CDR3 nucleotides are TGCAGCGTTGAAGATGCATTGCGGGACGATGACTATGGCTACACCTTC.

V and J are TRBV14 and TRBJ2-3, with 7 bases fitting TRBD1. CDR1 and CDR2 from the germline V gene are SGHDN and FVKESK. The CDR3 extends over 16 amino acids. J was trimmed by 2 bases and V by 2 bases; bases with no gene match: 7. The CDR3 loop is CASSQLLTGVTDTQYF. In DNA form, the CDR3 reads TGTGCCAGCAGCCAACTACTAACAGGGGTCACAGATACGCAGTATTTT.

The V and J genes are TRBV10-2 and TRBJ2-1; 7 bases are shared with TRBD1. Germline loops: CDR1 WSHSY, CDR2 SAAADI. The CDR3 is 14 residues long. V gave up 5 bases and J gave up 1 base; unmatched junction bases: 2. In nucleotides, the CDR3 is TGCGCCAGCAGTCAACAGGGGTCCTACAATGAGCAGTTCTTC. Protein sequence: CASSQQGSYNEQFF.

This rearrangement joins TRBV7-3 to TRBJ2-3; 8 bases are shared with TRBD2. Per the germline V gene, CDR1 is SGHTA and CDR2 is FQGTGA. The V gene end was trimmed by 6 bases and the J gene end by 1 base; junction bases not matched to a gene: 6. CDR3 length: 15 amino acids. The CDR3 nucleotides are TGTGCCAGCAGGGAGGGACTAGGCGGCACAGATACGCAGTATTTT. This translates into CASREGLGGTDTQYF. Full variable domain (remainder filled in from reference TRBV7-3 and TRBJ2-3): GAGVSQTPSNKVTEKGKYVELRCDPISGHTALYWYRQSLGQGPEFLIYFQGTGAADDSGLPNDRFFAVRPEGSVSTLKIQRTERGDSAVYLCASREGLGGTDTQYFGPGTRLTVL.

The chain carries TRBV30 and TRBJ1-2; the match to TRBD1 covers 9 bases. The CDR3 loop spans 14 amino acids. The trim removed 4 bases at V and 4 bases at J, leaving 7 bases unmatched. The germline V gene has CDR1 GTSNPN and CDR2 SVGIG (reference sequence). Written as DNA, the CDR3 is TGTGCCTGGACCGGGACAGGGCAGGGCTATGGCTACACCTTC. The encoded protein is CAWTGTGQGYGYTF.

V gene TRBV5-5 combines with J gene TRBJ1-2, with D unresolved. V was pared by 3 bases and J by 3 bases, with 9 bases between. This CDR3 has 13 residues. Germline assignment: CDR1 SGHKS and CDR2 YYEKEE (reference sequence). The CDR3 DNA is TGTGCCAGCAGCTCGGGGTTAGACTATGGCTACACCTTC. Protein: CASSSGLDYGYTF.

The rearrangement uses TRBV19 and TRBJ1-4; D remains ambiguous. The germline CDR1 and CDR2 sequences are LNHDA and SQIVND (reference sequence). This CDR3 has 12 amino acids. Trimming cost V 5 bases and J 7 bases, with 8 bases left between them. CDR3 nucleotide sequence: TGTGCCAGTAGTTGGCGGTCTGAAAAACTGTTTTTT. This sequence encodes CASSWRSEKLFF.

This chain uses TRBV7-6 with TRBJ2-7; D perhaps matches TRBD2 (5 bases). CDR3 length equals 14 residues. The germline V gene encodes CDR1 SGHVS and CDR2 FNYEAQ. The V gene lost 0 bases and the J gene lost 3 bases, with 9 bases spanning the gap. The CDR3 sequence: CASSLAGAGYEQYF. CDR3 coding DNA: TGTGCCAGCAGCTTAGCGGGAGCTGGCTACGAGCAGTACTTC.

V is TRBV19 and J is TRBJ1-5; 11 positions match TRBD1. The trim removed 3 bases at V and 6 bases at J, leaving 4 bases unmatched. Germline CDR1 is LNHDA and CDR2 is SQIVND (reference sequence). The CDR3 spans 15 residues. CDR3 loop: CASSIGTGGSQPQHF. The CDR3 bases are TGTGCCAGTAGTATCGGGACAGGGGGATCTCAGCCCCAGCATTTT.

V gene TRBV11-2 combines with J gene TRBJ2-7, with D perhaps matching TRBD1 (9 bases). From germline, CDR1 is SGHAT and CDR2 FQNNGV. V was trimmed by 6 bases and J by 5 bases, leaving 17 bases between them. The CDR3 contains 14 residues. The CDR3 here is CASSSGTGSHEQYF. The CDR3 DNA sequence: TGTGCCAGCAGTAGCGGGACAGGGTCCCACGAGCAGTACTTC.

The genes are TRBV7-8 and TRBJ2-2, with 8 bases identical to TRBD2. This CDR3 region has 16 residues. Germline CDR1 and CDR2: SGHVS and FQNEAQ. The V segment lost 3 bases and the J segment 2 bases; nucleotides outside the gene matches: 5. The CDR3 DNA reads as TGTGCCAGCAGCTTTCCCGGGAGGGAAAACACCGGGGAGCTGTTTTTT. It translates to CASSFPGRENTGELFF. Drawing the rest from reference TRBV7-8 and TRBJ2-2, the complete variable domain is GAGVSQSPRYKVAKRGQDVALRCDPISGHVSLFWYQQALGQGPEFLTYFQNEAQLDKSGLPSDRFFAERPEGSVSTLKIQRTQQEDSAVYLCASSFPGRENTGELFFGEGSRLTVL.

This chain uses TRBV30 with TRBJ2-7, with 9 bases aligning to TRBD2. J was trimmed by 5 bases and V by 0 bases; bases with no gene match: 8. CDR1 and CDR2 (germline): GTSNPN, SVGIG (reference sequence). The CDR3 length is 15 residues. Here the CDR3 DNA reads TGTGCCTGGAGTGTAGGAGTAGCGGGAGCACACGAGCAGTACTTC. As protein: CAWSVGVAGAHEQYF.

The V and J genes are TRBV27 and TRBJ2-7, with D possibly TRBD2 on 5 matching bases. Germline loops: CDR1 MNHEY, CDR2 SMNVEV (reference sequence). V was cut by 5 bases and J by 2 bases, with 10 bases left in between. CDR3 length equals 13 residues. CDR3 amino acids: CASSLGKPYEQYF. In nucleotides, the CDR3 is TGTGCCAGCAGTCTCGGGAAGCCCTACGAGCAGTACTTC.

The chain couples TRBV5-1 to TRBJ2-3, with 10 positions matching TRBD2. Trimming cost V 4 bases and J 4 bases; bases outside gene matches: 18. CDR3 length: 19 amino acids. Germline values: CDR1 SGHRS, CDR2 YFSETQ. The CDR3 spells CASSSPSGRTGVTSDTQYF. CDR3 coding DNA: TGCGCCAGCAGCAGCCCTAGCGGGAGAACGGGGGTTACATCAGATACGCAGTATTTT. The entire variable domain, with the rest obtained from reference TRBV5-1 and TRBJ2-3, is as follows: KAGVTQTPRYLIKTRGQQVTLSCSPISGHRSVSWYQQTPGQGLQFLFEYFSETQRNKGNFPGRFSGRQFSNSRSEMNVSTLELGDSALYLCASSSPSGRTGVTSDTQYFGPGTRLTVL.

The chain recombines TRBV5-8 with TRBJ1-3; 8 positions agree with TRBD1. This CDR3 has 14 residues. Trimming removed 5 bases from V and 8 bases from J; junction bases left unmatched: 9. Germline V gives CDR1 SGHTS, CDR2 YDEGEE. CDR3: CASRGQGGADTIYF. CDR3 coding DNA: TGTGCCAGCAGAGGACAGGGAGGTGCGGACACCATATATTTT.

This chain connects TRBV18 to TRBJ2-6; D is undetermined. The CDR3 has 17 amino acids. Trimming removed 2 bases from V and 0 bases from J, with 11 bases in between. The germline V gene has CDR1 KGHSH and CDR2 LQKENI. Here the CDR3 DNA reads TGTGCCAGCTCACCATTCCCAGACAACTCTGGGGCCAACGTCCTGACTTTC. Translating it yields CASSPFPDNSGANVLTF.

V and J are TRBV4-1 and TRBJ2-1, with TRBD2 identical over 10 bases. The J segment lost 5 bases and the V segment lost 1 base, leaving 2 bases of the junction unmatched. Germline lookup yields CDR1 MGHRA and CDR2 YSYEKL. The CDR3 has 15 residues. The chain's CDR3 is CASSQGLAGNNEQFF. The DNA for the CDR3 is TGCGCCAGCAGCCAAGGACTAGCGGGCAACAATGAGCAGTTCTTC.